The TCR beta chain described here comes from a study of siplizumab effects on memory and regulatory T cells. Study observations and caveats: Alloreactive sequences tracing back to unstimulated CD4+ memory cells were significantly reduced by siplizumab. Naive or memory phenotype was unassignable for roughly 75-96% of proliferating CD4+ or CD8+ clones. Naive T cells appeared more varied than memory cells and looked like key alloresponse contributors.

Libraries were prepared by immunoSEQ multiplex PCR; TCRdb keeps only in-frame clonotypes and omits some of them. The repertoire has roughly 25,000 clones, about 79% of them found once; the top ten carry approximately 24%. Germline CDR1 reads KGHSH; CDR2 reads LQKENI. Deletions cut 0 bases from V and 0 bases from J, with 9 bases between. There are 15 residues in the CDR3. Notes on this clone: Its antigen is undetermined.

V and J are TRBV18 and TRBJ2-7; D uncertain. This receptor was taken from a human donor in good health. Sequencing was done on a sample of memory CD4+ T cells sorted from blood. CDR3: CASSPPSPHSYEQYF. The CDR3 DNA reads TGTGCCAGCTCACCACCAAGCCCCCACTCCTACGAGCAGTACTTC. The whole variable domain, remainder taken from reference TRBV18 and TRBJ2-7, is NAGVMQNPRHLVRRRGQEARLRCSPMKGHSHVYWYRQLPEEGLKFMVYLQKENIIDESGMPKERFSAEFPKEGPSILRIQQVVRGDSAAYFCASSPPSPHSYEQYFGPGTRLTVT.